This T cell receptor (beta chain) comes out of a study of cytomegalovirus exposure and HLA in healthy donors. The wider study: As an earlier analysis found, roughly 170 million T cells yielded about 120 million unique TCR beta sequences.

With 0 bases removed from V and 5 bases from J, the gap between germline ends came to 13 bases. This CDR3 is 15 amino acids long. Germline V lookup: CDR1 MNHEY, CDR2 SVGAGI. With 60 Vbeta and 13 Jbeta primers, the PCR was carried out. The assay was immunoSEQ multiplex PCR, and TCRdb's table has in-frame clones only and misses some. Of 95,000 to 100,000 clones in the sample, roughly 75% are singletons; the top ten hold 0.7% to 0.85%. This clonotype was sampled from a woman aged 55-75 years in good health and CMV-seronegative. The chain links TRBV6-5 to TRBJ1-1, with D possibly TRBD1 on 6 matching bases. The sample consisted of PBMCs. The CDR3 region is CASSYSRGGRTEAFF. The DNA for the CDR3 is TGTGCCAGCAGTTACTCCCGGGGGGGGCGGACTGAAGCTTTCTTT.